This T cell receptor beta chain came from a study of cytomegalovirus exposure and HLA in healthy donors. General observations from the study: It was confirmed in vitro that a few of the CMV-associated chains were specific for CMV antigens. Most TCR sequences were rare, but some public TCRs occurred in many donors.

V lost 0 bases and J lost 1, with 16 bases in between. The CDR3 is 19 residues long. The V gene's germline CDR1 is MGHRA and CDR2 YSYEKL. This clone was detected once. Its matching antigen is unknown. Sequencing used immunoSEQ multiplex PCR; TCRdb keeps in-frame clones, though not all of them. Among approximately 150,000 clones, around nine tenths were seen once, and the ten largest hold roughly 1.4%. The chain is built from TRBV4-1 and TRBJ1-6; D is uncertain. Sequencing was done on a sample of PBMCs. The receptor was derived from a woman aged 30 to 39 in good health and CMV-seronegative. CDR3 sequence (DNA): TGCGCCAGCAGCCAAGACGGTAACCTACCGGGTTCCTATAATTCACCCCTCCACTTT. This encodes CASSQDGNLPGSYNSPLHF.